In this sample, the clone carrying this T cell receptor (beta chain) turned up a few times. Its antigen is as yet unknown. This sample was taken from a study of T cells in Graves' hyperthyroidism and ophthalmopathy. Study outcomes and limitations: Clonotypes that were expanded in thyroid above 0.001 mostly appeared in blood too. Patients with ophthalmopathy were separated from those with stable hyperthyroidism by a 13 V-J model.

Authors of the study amplified TCR beta CDR3 regions from RNA transcripts. The HTBI primer set served for first-round RT-PCR of the TCR CDR3. Each CDR3 protein gets one entry after TCRdb re-called the multiplex PCR reads with MiXCR. In the table there are about 360,000 distinct CDR3 sequences, less than 15% of which are singletons. Germline assignment: CDR1 SGHDT and CDR2 YYEEEE. Trimming cost V 4 bases and J 5 bases, with 15 bases left between them. The CDR3 extends over 14 amino acids. Across 18 months, stable Graves' hyperthyroidism was marked by no progression to ophthalmopathy. Aged 18 to 65, the patients had hyperthyroidism that was newly diagnosed and had lasted under 2 months.

The material sequenced was blood. This clonotype was obtained from a woman under 30 with Graves' hyperthyroidism. The gene calls are TRBV5-6 and TRBJ2-5, with D maybe TRBD1 (6 bases). CDR3 DNA sequence: TGTGCCAGCAGCCCCCGACAGGCCGCGGAGACCCAGTACTTC. This codes for CASSPRQAAETQYF.